This T cell receptor (beta chain) derives from a study of OX40 agonist ivuxolimab in advanced cancers. In the study overall: At 0.01 to 10 mg/kg, ivuxolimab was administered intravenously to patients every 2 weeks.

General observations from the study: CD8+ T cells (on average) carried more expanded clones than CD4+ T cells.

Turning to this clone: Its antigen is as yet unknown.

Generated by immunoSEQ multiplex PCR, the TCRdb table keeps only in-frame clones and is missing some. The sample consists of fewer than 25,000 clones, roughly 88% of them appearing once. No patient had autoimmune disease or received systemic immunosuppression. The sequencing used CD4+ or CD8+ T cells sorted from blood, collected in a trial of the OX40 agonist ivuxolimab. This TCR came from an adult with an advanced solid tumor such as melanoma, head and neck, liver or kidney cancer.

The CDR3 spells CSVEAGPYEQYF. The CDR3 nucleotides are TGCAGCGTTGAGGCAGGGCCCTACGAGCAGTACTTC. The chain has TRBV29-1 and TRBJ2-7, with TRBD1 as a possible D gene (5 bases). Germline V lookup: CDR1 SQVTM, CDR2 ANQGSEA. This CDR3 is 12 amino acids long. The germline V and J ends were trimmed by 3 bases and 2 bases, with 8 bases remaining between them.